These 13 T cell receptor beta chains originate from one sample sequenced in a study of T cell repertoires in cytomegalovirus infection. TCRdb reprocessed the reads via MiXCR and lists one record per CDR3 protein. The sample holds almost 550,000 distinct CDR3 sequences, more than 15% seen once. Sequencing was done on a sample of CD8+ T cells from PBMCs. The receptors derive from a human donor in good health (CMV status not recorded). Some clones in this sample may be carry-over from other donors' samples.

With respect to this clonotype: At one end the junction does not follow the germline gene, possibly because of a read error. The chain links TRBV6-1 to TRBJ2-5, with 9 bases aligning to TRBD2. CDR3 length: 16 amino acids. CDR1 and CDR2 from the germline V gene are MNHNS and SASEGT. CDR3 nucleotide sequence: TGTGCCAGCAAGATGGCACCACTAGCGGGTCAAGAGACCCGGTACTTC. It yields the protein CASKMAPLAGQETRYF.

This clonotype occurred many times. This sequence joins TRBV7-9 and TRBJ2-3; unclear D gene. The CDR3 loop spans 14 amino acids. Germline CDR1 and CDR2: SEHNR and FQNEAQ (reference sequence). Trimming removed 5 bases from V and 4 bases from J, with 13 bases in between. The CDR3 sequence is CASSPEMVPDTQYF. For the CDR3, the DNA is TGTGCCAGCAGCCCTGAAATGGTCCCAGATACGCAGTATTTT.

A remark on this clonotype: One end of the junction is discordant with germline, which a read error may explain. The rearrangement uses TRBV6-5 and TRBJ2-7; 11 nucleotides agree with TRBD2. Germline V lookup: CDR1 MNHEY, CDR2 SVGAGI. CDR3 length: 17 amino acids. The CDR3 here is CASSFPRSGTSGWEKYF. The CDR3 bases are TGTGCCAGTAGTTTCCCGCGCTCCGGGACTAGCGGTTGGGAGAAGTACTTC.

The V call is TRBV29-1, the J call TRBJ2-7, with 14 bases matching TRBD2. The CDR3 contains 15 residues. The V and J ends lost 3 bases and 0 bases, in that order; junction bases with no gene match: 1. The germline V gene has CDR1 SQVTM and CDR2 ANQGSEA. CDR3 sequence reads: CSVEGTSGSSYEQYF. DNA for the CDR3: TGCAGCGTTGAGGGGACTAGCGGGAGCTCCTACGAGCAGTACTTC.

The chain joins TRBV3-1 to TRBJ2-7; 8 bases line up with TRBD1. The CDR3 loop spans 15 amino acids. Per the germline V gene, CDR1 is LGHDT and CDR2 is YNNKEL (reference sequence). After removal of 4 bases from V and 1 base from J, the junction contained 6 bases not matched to a gene. The CDR3 nucleotides read TGTGCCAGCAGCCTAGGGACAGGCCAATCCTACGAGCAGTACTTC. Translating it yields CASSLGTGQSYEQYF.

This clonotype was counted only a few times. This chain uses TRBV27 with TRBJ2-7; maybe TRBD2 (6 bases). This CDR3 is built from 14 residues. With 3 bases removed from V and 0 bases from J, the gap between germline ends came to 9 bases. The germline V gene encodes CDR1 MNHEY and CDR2 SMNVEV (reference sequence). The CDR3 loop is CASSFSGNSYEQYF. In DNA form, the CDR3 reads TGTGCCAGCAGTTTTAGCGGAAACTCCTACGAGCAGTACTTC.

This clonotype was seen a handful of times. The chain has TRBV15 and TRBJ2-5, with no clear D. Trimming removed 0 bases at V and 2 bases at J, with 7 bases between. CDR3 length equals 14 residues. Germline CDR1 LNHNV, CDR2 YYDKDF (reference sequence). The CDR3 loop is CATSRESEQETQYF. The CDR3, as DNA: TGTGCCACCAGCAGAGAGTCGGAACAAGAGACCCAGTACTTC.

A few counts support this clonotype. The chain has TRBV6-5 and TRBJ2-5, with D uncertain. Trimming took 10 bases from V and 3 from J, leaving 15 bases between them. The CDR3 totals 13 residues. Germline CDR1 is MNHEY and CDR2 is SVGAGI. The CDR3 bases are TGTGCCATTGGGCAGGCCGTTAAAGAGACCCAGTACTTC. This translates into CAIGQAVKETQYF.

This clonotype was counted at least ten times. Here the CDR3 reads CASRLGPNYGYTF. Written as DNA, the CDR3 is TGTGCCAGCAGACTCGGGCCTAACTATGGCTACACCTTC. This sequence joins TRBV27 and TRBJ1-2; D is undetermined. This CDR3 comprises 13 residues. Germline V gene sequence: CDR1 MNHEY, CDR2 SMNVEV (reference sequence). V lost 6 bases to trimming and J lost 0 bases, with 8 bases between them.

This clonotype has a count of ten or more. The rearrangement joins TRBV14 to TRBJ2-1; perhaps D is TRBD1 or TRBD2 (5 bases each). CDR1 is SGHDN, CDR2 FVKESK, per germline. V shed 0 bases and J shed 7 bases, with 16 bases lying between them. The CDR3 is 16 amino acids. The CDR3 sequence: CASSQDPRTGGNEQFF. The CDR3, as DNA: TGTGCCAGCAGCCAAGATCCCCGGACTGGGGGAAATGAGCAGTTCTTC.

The chain combines TRBV28 with TRBJ2-3; possibly TRBD1 or TRBD2 for D (5 bases each). The CDR3 covers 15 residues. Trimming removed 7 bases at V and 2 bases at J, with 16 bases between. The germline V gene encodes CDR1 MDHEN and CDR2 SYDVKM. The CDR3: CASNFRDVATDTQYF. CDR3 nucleotide sequence: TGTGCCAGCAACTTCCGGGACGTCGCCACAGATACGCAGTATTTT.

This clonotype was counted ten times or more. The chain employs TRBV11-2 and TRBJ1-1; 8 nucleotides align to TRBD1. V lost 6 bases and J lost 5; bases outside the gene matches: 8. CDR1 and CDR2 (germline): SGHAT, FQNNGV. The CDR3 is 14 amino acids. The CDR3 DNA sequence: TGTGCCAGCAGACCCACAGGGGGAATGACTGAAGCTTTCTTT. Amino acid sequence: CASRPTGGMTEAFF. Based on the CDR3 plus reference TRBV11-2 and TRBJ1-1, the full variable domain is EAGVAQSPRYKIIEKRQSVAFWCNPISGHATLYWYQQILGQGPKLLIQFQNNGVVDDSQLPKDRFSAERLKGVDSTLKIQPAKLEDSAVYLCASRPTGGMTEAFFGQGTRLTVV.

The rearrangement joins TRBV19 to TRBJ2-7; 10 bases agree with TRBD2. This CDR3 is 15 amino acids long. The junction had 5 bases not matched to a gene; V was cut back by 3 bases and J by 3 bases. The V gene's germline CDR1 is LNHDA and CDR2 SQIVND (reference sequence). The CDR3: CASSMQREGYYEQYF. DNA of the CDR3: TGTGCCAGTAGTATGCAGCGGGAGGGGTACTACGAGCAGTACTTC.